One and the same sample provided the 24 T cell receptor beta chains below, sequenced in a study of T cells after yellow fever vaccination. One entry per CDR3 protein results from TCRdb running MiXCR on the 5' RACE reads. The table records over 20,000 distinct CDR3 sequences, 5.5% of them present only once. Sequencing used PBMCs, either bulk or a sorted T-cell subset (CD4+, CD8+, memory, or dextramer-sorted; not recorded which), obtained 15 days after the yellow fever booster vaccination. The receptors were sampled from a man between 25 and 39 years old who received the YFV17D yellow fever vaccine.

For this clonotype: This may be a read error: a much more frequent sequence differs by one nucleotide. The rearrangement joins TRBV12-3 or TRBV12-4 to TRBJ2-5; tentative D call: TRBD1 (5 bases). Trimming removed 7 bases at V and 6 bases at J, with 15 bases between. This CDR3 has 13 residues. CDR3 DNA: TGTGCCAGCACGTCAAGGGGTAGGCAGACCCAGTACTTC. Residues: CASTSRGRQTQYF.

Ten or more counts support this clonotype. The chain uses TRBV7-8 and TRBJ2-7; a possible D gene is TRBD1 (6 bases). The CDR3 totals 14 residues. Germline values: CDR1 SGHVS, CDR2 FQNEAQ. The V and J ends lost 4 bases and 4 bases respectively, with 14 bases between them. The CDR3 protein is CASSYRDTAYEQYF. The DNA of the CDR3 is TGTGCCAGCAGCTACCGGGACACAGCTTACGAGCAGTACTTC.

This clonotype was detected many times. The rearrangement joins TRBV6-5 to TRBJ2-5; 8 bases map to TRBD1. The CDR3 sequence is 15 residues long. Germline V gene sequence: CDR1 MNHEY, CDR2 SVGAGI. J lost 2 bases, V lost 2 bases, and 4 bases had no gene match. The CDR3: CASSYKTGDQETQYF. As DNA, the CDR3 is TGTGCCAGCAGTTACAAGACAGGGGATCAAGAGACCCAGTACTTC.

Comment on this clonotype: A much larger clone sits a single nucleotide away, making a read error possible. This chain uses TRBV7-9 with TRBJ2-2; D is unclear. Looked up from germline, CDR1 is SEHNR and CDR2 is FQNEAQ (reference sequence). This CDR3 comprises 12 residues. V lost 7 bases, J lost 7 bases, and 10 bases lay in between. CDR3 in amino acids: CASTECVGELFF. For the CDR3, the DNA is TGTGCCAGCACGGAGTGTGTCGGGGAGCTGTTTTTT. The full variable domain, its missing parts supplied by reference TRBV7-9 and TRBJ2-2, is DTGVSQNPRHKITKRGQNVTFRCDPISEHNRLYWYRQTLGQGPEFLTYFQNEAQLEKSRLLSDRFSAERPKGSFSTLEIQRTEQGDSAMYLCASTECVGELFFGEGSRLTVL.

At least ten counts were recorded for this clonotype. The chain has TRBV4-2 and TRBJ1-6; D gene unclear. V lost 3 bases and J lost 10, with 28 bases in between. Germline CDR1 reads LGHNA; CDR2 reads YNFKEQ. The CDR3 covers 19 residues. The DNA for the CDR3 is TGTGCCAGCAGCCACAGCCTTGGGCGGACCTTCAATAGGGAGTCACCCCTCCACTTT. As protein: CASSHSLGRTFNRESPLHF.

This clonotype was picked up many times. The rearrangement links TRBV12-3 or TRBV12-4 to TRBJ2-3; possibly TRBD1 for D (6 bases). The CDR3 length is 14 residues. V was trimmed by 5 bases and J by 4 bases, leaving 13 bases between them. The CDR3 DNA is TGTGCCAGCAGTCCGGGGACAACCGCAGATACGCAGTATTTT. Translated: CASSPGTTADTQYF.

The table lists this clonotype with many counts. The V and J genes are TRBV20-1 and TRBJ1-5; D perhaps matches TRBD1 (6 bases). CDR1 is DFQATT and CDR2 is SNEGSKA in the germline V gene (reference sequence). This CDR3 comprises 15 residues. V was shortened by 0 bases and J by 4 bases, with 13 bases between the two germline ends. CDR3 bases: TGCAGTGCTAGAGATGAGTTAGGGGGTAATCAGCCCCAGCATTTT. This gives the protein CSARDELGGNQPQHF.

This clonotype occurred many times. The chain carries TRBV7-9 and TRBJ2-7, with 8 bases aligning to TRBD2. Per germline, CDR1 SEHNR and CDR2 FQNEAQ (reference sequence). The CDR3 is 15 amino acids. V dropped 5 bases and J dropped 0; count of bases not matched to a gene: 6. CDR3 nucleotide sequence: TGTGCCAGCAGCAAATACAGCGGGAGCTCCTACGAGCAGTACTTC. This codes for CASSKYSGSSYEQYF.

This clonotype has at least ten counts. This chain links TRBV7-3 with TRBJ2-1; no reliable D call. V was clipped by 5 bases and J by 0 bases, with 11 bases between them. The germline V gene encodes CDR1 SGHTA and CDR2 FQGTGA. The CDR3 extends over 15 amino acids. CDR3 residues: CASSTDLNSYNEQFF. The CDR3 nucleotides read TGTGCCAGCAGCACTGACCTGAACTCCTACAATGAGCAGTTCTTC.

This clonotype appeared many times. The chain is built from TRBV29-1 and TRBJ2-7; 9 bases map to TRBD2. Germline V gene data show CDR1 as SQVTM and CDR2 as ANQGSEA. The CDR3 is made up of 13 amino acids. V lost 5 bases to trimming and J lost 3 bases; unmatched junction nucleotides: 5. DNA for the CDR3: TGCAGCGTTATTAGCGGGAGAAACTACGAGCAGTACTTC. Translation gives CSVISGRNYEQYF.

This clonotype has a count of ten or more. The chain links TRBV20-1 to TRBJ1-1; D perhaps matches TRBD1 (5 bases). This CDR3 spans 14 amino acids. Germline V gives CDR1 DFQATT, CDR2 SNEGSKA (reference sequence). V lost 1 base to trimming and J lost 3 bases, with 12 bases between them. This CDR3 is CSARGGVGDTEAFF. In nucleotides, the CDR3 is TGCAGTGCTAGAGGGGGGGTGGGGGACACTGAAGCTTTCTTT.

There are many counts of this clonotype. The chain carries TRBV24-1 and TRBJ1-5; D is possibly TRBD1 (5 bases). The CDR3 extends over 18 amino acids. Germline V gives CDR1 KGHDR, CDR2 SFDVKD. The V end lost 2 bases, the J end lost 0 bases, and 16 bases lay between the germline ends. CDR3: CATSDYGHRDFSNQPQHF. For the CDR3, the DNA is TGTGCCACCAGTGATTACGGACACCGGGACTTTAGCAATCAGCCCCAGCATTTT.

This clonotype was seen many times. The chain couples TRBV7-9 to TRBJ2-3; 7 positions agree with TRBD1. The V gene end was trimmed by 2 bases and the J gene end by 2 bases; junction bases not matched to a gene: 7. This CDR3 has 16 residues. The germline CDR1 and CDR2 sequences are SEHNR and FQNEAQ (reference sequence). CDR3 nucleotide sequence: TGTGCCAGCAGCTTATCCCCGACAGGGCCCACAGATACGCAGTATTTT. Translated: CASSLSPTGPTDTQYF.

This clonotype was seen many times. The V and J genes are TRBV7-9 and TRBJ2-5, with unresolved D. Per the germline V gene, CDR1 is SEHNR and CDR2 is FQNEAQ (reference sequence). The germline V and J ends were trimmed by 5 bases and 3 bases, with 1 base remaining between them. The CDR3 consists of 10 residues. This CDR3 is CASSEETQYF. CDR3 bases: TGTGCCAGCAGCGAAGAGACCCAGTACTTC.

Ten or more counts support this clonotype. The chain carries TRBV15 and TRBJ1-1; a weak D match, TRBD1 (5 bases). V lost 3 bases, J lost 4 bases, and 15 bases lay in between. Germline loops: CDR1 LNHNV, CDR2 YYDKDF (reference sequence). The CDR3 is made up of 15 amino acids. The CDR3 loop is CATSSNGAGSTEAFF. DNA of the CDR3: TGTGCCACCAGCAGCAACGGGGCTGGCAGCACTGAAGCTTTCTTT.

J is TRBJ2-3 and V is TRBV2, with TRBD2 identical over 13 bases. Germline V gene sequence: CDR1 SNHLY, CDR2 FYNNEI. The CDR3 is 15 amino acids. Trimming at V came to 6 bases and at J to 3 bases, leaving 3 bases not matched to a gene. Written as DNA, the CDR3 is TGTGCCAGCAGAGAGGGACTAGCGGGGACAGATACGCAGTATTTT. It yields the protein CASREGLAGTDTQYF.

This clonotype showed up many times. This rearrangement joins TRBV3-1 to TRBJ2-3; 8 bases are shared with TRBD2. This CDR3 is built from 16 residues. V shed 4 bases and J 0 bases; nucleotides not matched to a gene: 6. From germline, CDR1 is LGHDT and CDR2 YNNKEL (reference sequence). The CDR3 reads CASSLLGLGSTDTQYF. For the CDR3, the DNA is TGTGCCAGCAGCCTCTTGGGACTAGGGAGCACAGATACGCAGTATTTT.

As DNA, the CDR3 is TGTGCCAGCAGTTTTTTCCTAGAGCAAGAGACCCAGTACTTC. Its translation is CASSFFLEQETQYF. The chain combines TRBV28 with TRBJ2-5; D gene unclear. Germline loops: CDR1 MDHEN, CDR2 SYDVKM. The V end lost 3 bases, the J end lost 2 bases, and 10 bases lay between the germline ends. This CDR3 has 14 amino acids.

This clonotype was detected ten times or more. The chain recombines TRBV7-2 with TRBJ1-1; D is unresolved. V lost 3 bases and J 5 bases, leaving 7 bases between the germline ends. Germline V gene lookup returns CDR1 SGHTA and CDR2 FQGNSA. This CDR3 spans 12 amino acids. The CDR3 protein is CASSLVRTEAFF. DNA of the CDR3: TGTGCCAGCAGCTTGGTCCGGACTGAAGCTTTCTTT.

This clonotype occurred many times. V usage is TRBV7-3 and J usage is TRBJ2-7; 7 nucleotides agree with TRBD1. CDR1 is SGHTA, CDR2 FQGTGA, per germline. The CDR3 loop spans 14 amino acids. The ends lost 5 bases at V and 5 bases at J; junction bases unmatched: 9. The DNA for the CDR3 is TGTGCCAGCAGCCTCGACAGGGATTCCCACGAGCAGTACTTC. Translation gives CASSLDRDSHEQYF.

Ten or more counts support this clonotype. J is TRBJ2-5 and V is TRBV7-9; 7 positions match TRBD2. The CDR3 is made up of 15 amino acids. The ends lost 5 bases at V and 4 bases at J; junction bases unmatched: 10. The germline CDR1 and CDR2 sequences are SEHNR and FQNEAQ (reference sequence). CDR3 sequence: CASSPTSTGSETQYF. CDR3 in DNA: TGTGCCAGCAGCCCGACTAGCACGGGGTCAGAGACCCAGTACTTC.

This clonotype was recorded many times. V and J are TRBV6-5 and TRBJ1-3; possibly TRBD1 for D (6 bases). V lost 7 bases to trimming and J lost 2 bases, with 18 bases between them. CDR3 length equals 16 residues. CDR1 is MNHEY, CDR2 SVGAGI, per germline. The CDR3 here is CASKRRGLGAGNTIYF. The CDR3 region has the DNA TGTGCCAGCAAACGCAGGGGTCTCGGAGCTGGAAACACCATATATTTT.

This clonotype appeared many times. The chain links TRBV5-1 to TRBJ1-2, with D tentatively TRBD1 (6 bases). This CDR3 region has 16 residues. V was shortened by 7 bases and J by 3 bases, with 22 bases between the two germline ends. CDR1 is SGHRS, CDR2 YFSETQ, per germline. This chain's CDR3 is CASRVAGGVFDYGYTF. CDR3 bases: TGCGCCAGCCGAGTTGCGGGGGGCGTCTTCGACTATGGCTACACCTTC.

The chain carries TRBV7-8 and TRBJ2-3; D is unresolved. Trimming took 3 bases from V and 4 from J, leaving 5 bases between them. Germline CDR1 is SGHVS and CDR2 is FQNEAQ. The CDR3 length is 12 residues. The CDR3 nucleotides are TGTGCCAGCAGCTTGACCGCAGATACGCAGTATTTT. Protein product: CASSLTADTQYF.